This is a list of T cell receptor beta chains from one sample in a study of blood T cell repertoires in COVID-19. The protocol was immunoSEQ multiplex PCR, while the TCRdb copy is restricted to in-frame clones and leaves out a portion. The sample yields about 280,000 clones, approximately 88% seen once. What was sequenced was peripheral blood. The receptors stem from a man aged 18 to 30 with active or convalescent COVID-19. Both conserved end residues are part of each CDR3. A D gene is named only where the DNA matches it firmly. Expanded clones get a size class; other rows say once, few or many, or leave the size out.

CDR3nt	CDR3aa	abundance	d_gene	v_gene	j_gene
TGTGCCAGCAGTCCCGGGACTAGCGGGGGGGCGGTCGGCGAGCAGTACTTC	CASSPGTSGGAVGEQYF	once	TRBD2	TRBV7-6	TRBJ2-7
TGTGCCAGCAGCCAAGAAGTCGGCAGGGCTGAGACCCAGTACTTC	CASSQEVGRAETQYF	once	NA	TRBV3-1/TRBV3-2	TRBJ2-5
TGCGCCAGCAGCCAAGATCCCCCTTGGACAGAGATGAACACTGAAGCTTTCTTT	CASSQDPPWTEMNTEAFF	NA	NA	TRBV4-3	TRBJ1-1
TGTGCCAGCAGTTTTAGGGCAGGAGGGTATGGCTACACCTTC	CASSFRAGGYGYTF	NA	NA	TRBV28	TRBJ1-2
TGTGCCAGCAGCTTGGAGGGTGTGGGGGAGGCAAACACCATATATTTT	CASSLEGVGEANTIYF	NA	NA	TRBV5-5	TRBJ1-3
TGTGCCAGCAGCCAATTAGCGGGGGGCTTGGGTGAGCAGTTCTTC	CASSQLAGGLGEQFF	NA	TRBD2	TRBV11-3	TRBJ2-1
TGTGCCAGCGAGACCGGGACAGGATTAGAAGCTTTCTTT	CASETGTGLEAFF	NA	TRBD1	TRBV5-6	TRBJ1-1
TGTGCCAGCAGCCTCCTGCTGGGGCGGGGGGGACCAGATACGCAGTATTTT	CASSLLLGRGGPDTQYF	NA	TRBD2	TRBV14	TRBJ2-3
TGTGCCAGCAGTGAGGGTCCTGGGCCCACAGATACGCAGTATTTT	CASSEGPGPTDTQYF	NA	NA	TRBV6-4	TRBJ2-3
TGTGCCAGCAGACCGCAGGGGGCAATCACAGATACGCAGTATTTT	CASRPQGAITDTQYF	NA	TRBD1	TRBV6-5	TRBJ2-3
TGTGCCAGCAGTGATGAGGGCTACACTGAAGCTTTCTTT	CASSDEGYTEAFF	NA	NA	TRBV2	TRBJ1-1
TGCGCCAGCAGCCAAGTAAAGGGGGCTGATCAGCCCCAGCATTTT	CASSQVKGADQPQHF	NA	TRBD1	TRBV4-1	TRBJ1-5
TGTGCCAGCGGAGGAAGTCCTTCCAATGAGCAGTTCTTC	CASGGSPSNEQFF	once	NA	TRBV7-6	TRBJ2-1
TGTGCCAGCTCACCGGTGGACAGTAATCAGCCCCAGCATTTT	CASSPVDSNQPQHF	NA	NA	TRBV18	TRBJ1-5
TGCGCCAGCAGCTTGGCCGGGTTCGACGAGCAGTACTTC	CASSLAGFDEQYF	NA	NA	TRBV5-1	TRBJ2-7
TGTGCCAACGAGGAGTGGACAGGGGATCTGCGCGAGCAGTACTTC	CANEEWTGDLREQYF	NA	TRBD1	TRBV14	TRBJ2-7
TGTGCCAGCAGCGTACTGGTGGGAGGGACCCAGTACTTC	CASSVLVGGTQYF	NA	NA	TRBV9	TRBJ2-5
TGTGCCAGCAGCCAAGAGTTCGCCGGGGGTGTTAATGAAAAACTGTTTTTT	CASSQEFAGGVNEKLFF	NA	NA	TRBV4-2	TRBJ1-4